The rows below give T cell receptor beta chains drawn from one sample of a study of regulatory T cells in long-lasting Graves disease. TCRdb re-analysed the multiplex PCR reads in MiXCR, keeping a single row per CDR3 protein. The repertoire holds about 320,000 distinct CDR3 sequences, with more than 15% as singletons. The sample here was peripheral blood mononuclear cells (PBMCs), taken at new diagnosis, from a patient treated with antithyroid drugs. These receptors came from a female donor with Graves disease. Both conserved end residues are part of each CDR3. D genes are given only for firm matches. Part of the rows lack a size; the others show once, few, many or a class for expanded clones.

V,J,D,size,DNA,CDR3
TRBV11-2,TRBJ2-3,TRBD2,-,TGTGCCAGCAGCTTAGGGACTAGCGGGCCGGGTGATACGCAGTATTTT,CASSLGTSGPGDTQYF
TRBV28,TRBJ2-2,-,many,TGTGCCAGCAGTCCCCAGGGTAGCACCGGGGAGCTGTTTTTT,CASSPQGSTGELFF
TRBV2,TRBJ2-4,TRBD1,-,TGTGCCAGCAGTCCAACAGGGGGCGAAAACATTCAGTACTTC,CASSPTGGENIQYF
TRBV12-3/TRBV12-4,TRBJ2-7,-,-,TGTGCCAGCAGTTTACTAGCTGCAAGCGAGCAGTACTTC,CASSLLAASEQYF
TRBV20-1,TRBJ2-5,TRBD2,many,TGCAGTGCTAGAGATTCTCTAGCGGAAGAGACCCAGTACTTC,CSARDSLAEETQYF
TRBV24-1,TRBJ2-5,-,many,TGTGCCACCAGTGATTTTGGCAGCCAAGAGACCCAGTACTTC,CATSDFGSQETQYF
TRBV9,TRBJ2-1,TRBD2,few,TGTGCCAGCAGCGTCCTAGCGGGAGTAAATGAGCAGTTCTTC,CASSVLAGVNEQFF
TRBV19,TRBJ2-1,TRBD2,-,TGTGCCAGTAGTATATGGGTTGTTAGCGGGAGGACTCCAAATGAGCAGTTCTTC,CASSIWVVSGRTPNEQFF
TRBV9,TRBJ2-2,-,many,TGTGCCAGCAGCGGTACAATACTCACCACCAGGGAGCTGTTTTTT,CASSGTILTTRELFF
TRBV20-1,TRBJ2-3,-,many,TGCAGTGCCCCCCTCTGGACAGCAGATACGCAGTATTTT,CSAPLWTADTQYF
TRBV6-1,TRBJ1-3,-,-,TGTGCCAGCAGTCCCTCCAGGGACTCTGGAAACACCATATATTTT,CASSPSRDSGNTIYF
TRBV30,TRBJ1-1,-,many,TGTGCCTGGAGTGTAGAGGACACTGAAGCTTTCTTT,CAWSVEDTEAFF
TRBV5-1,TRBJ2-2,-,few,TGCGCCAGCAGCTTGGGCAGGGATGGCGGGGAGCTGTTTTTT,CASSLGRDGGELFF
TRBV14,TRBJ2-7,-,many,TGTGCCAGCAGCCGGGCGTTGGGGTACGAGCAGTACTTC,CASSRALGYEQYF
TRBV3-1,TRBJ2-3,-,many,TGTGCCAGCAGCCAGAGTTGGGGAAAGGGATTGTCGAAGTATTTT,CASSQSWGKGLSKYF
TRBV28,TRBJ2-1,-,many,TGTGCCAGCAGCGACGGACTACCACCTCTTAATTCCTACAATGAGCAGTTCTTC,CASSDGLPPLNSYNEQFF
TRBV18,TRBJ2-7,-,-,TGTGCCAGCTCACAGCTTAGGGACTACGAGCAGTACTTC,CASSQLRDYEQYF
TRBV11-2,TRBJ1-3,-,many,TGTGCCAGCAGCTCCCCAGGGAGATCCTCTGGAAACACCATATATTTT,CASSSPGRSSGNTIYF
TRBV6-1,TRBJ2-2,TRBD2,many,TGTGCCAGCAGTGAGAAAATACCGGGACTAGCGGGAGTTGGCACCGGGGAGCTGTTTTTT,CASSEKIPGLAGVGTGELFF
TRBV6-1,TRBJ1-2,TRBD1,many,TGTGCCAGCAGTGAAGGGGACAGGAACTATGGCTACACCTTC,CASSEGDRNYGYTF
TRBV20-1,TRBJ1-4,-,many,TGCAGTGCTAGCGCCGCGGACTCGCTTTTT,CSASAADSLF
TRBV6-1,TRBJ2-1,TRBD1,many,TGTGCCAGCAGCGGACAGGGGGATTGGAATGAGCAGTTCTTC,CASSGQGDWNEQFF
TRBV5-1,TRBJ2-5,TRBD2,few,TGCGCCAGCAGCCCAATAGGACTAGCGGGAGAGACCCAGTACTTC,CASSPIGLAGETQYF
TRBV19,TRBJ2-7,TRBD1,many,TGTGCCAGTAGCCGCTCCGGGACAGGGGAATACGAGCAGTACTTC,CASSRSGTGEYEQYF
TRBV18,TRBJ1-2,-,many,TGTGCCAGCTCACCAGGAGGGTCGGGTGGCTACACCTTC,CASSPGGSGGYTF
TRBV30,TRBJ2-5,-,many,TGTGCCTGGAGTGGGGGAGCAGGGGGGCAAGAGACCCAGTACTTC,CAWSGGAGGQETQYF
TRBV11-3,TRBJ1-6,-,many,TGTGCCAGCAGCCATTCACCTAATTCACCCCTCCACTTT,CASSHSPNSPLHF
TRBV30,TRBJ2-7,-,many,TGTGCCTCCTATCTCGACAGACTTAACGAGCAGTACTTC,CASYLDRLNEQYF
TRBV4-1,TRBJ1-6,-,-,TGCGCCAGCAGCCAGGCAACAGGAGGAGGTTCACCCCTCCACTTT,CASSQATGGGSPLHF
TRBV6-5,TRBJ2-2,-,many,TGTGCCAGCAGTTCCGGTAGGGGAAGTGAGACCGGGGAGCTGTTTTTT,CASSSGRGSETGELFF
TRBV3-1,TRBJ2-2,-,many,TGTGCCAGCAGTCTAGGGCGGTCCGGGGAGCTGTTTTTT,CASSLGRSGELFF
TRBV18,TRBJ1-2,TRBD1,many,TGTGCCAGCTCACCCAGTGGGACAGTAAACTATGGCTACACCTTC,CASSPSGTVNYGYTF
TRBV3-1,TRBJ1-1,TRBD1,many,TGTGCCAGCAGCCAAGTATGGGACAGGGGTACGAACACTGAAGCTTTCTTT,CASSQVWDRGTNTEAFF
TRBV6-1,TRBJ2-3,-,many,TGTGCCAGCAGCGGAGGTTTAACAGATACGCAGTATTTT,CASSGGLTDTQYF
TRBV19,TRBJ1-3,-,many,TGTGCCAGTAGTATACTCGGGATCCGTGGAAACACCATATATTTT,CASSILGIRGNTIYF
TRBV11-2,TRBJ2-1,-,many,TGTGCCAGCAGCCCCTCGGGGGAGCAGTTCTTC,CASSPSGEQFF
TRBV6-1,TRBJ2-5,-,few,TGTGCCAGCAAGGCCGGGCTAGCATGGGAGACCCAGTACTTC,CASKAGLAWETQYF
TRBV12-5,TRBJ2-1,TRBD1,many,TGTGCTAGTGGTTCCGACTTAGGGATGACAGGGGGCTCCTACAATGAGCAGTTCTTC,CASGSDLGMTGGSYNEQFF
TRBV19,TRBJ1-5,-,many,TGTGCCAGTAAGATCAGGGCAGGGGATCAGCCCCAGCATTTT,CASKIRAGDQPQHF
TRBV4-2,TRBJ2-1,-,-,TGTGCCAGCAGCCAAGACCTAGCGATATTCAATGAGCAGTTCTTC,CASSQDLAIFNEQFF
TRBV18,TRBJ2-2,-,-,TGTGCCAGCTCACCACCCGTGGTCCAGAACACCGGGGAGCTGTTTTTT,CASSPPVVQNTGELFF
TRBV7-9,TRBJ2-5,-,few,TGTGCCAGCAGCTTATGGGTCCGGGATCCTCCCCAGACCCAGTACTTC,CASSLWVRDPPQTQYF
TRBV9,TRBJ2-7,-,many,TGTGCCAGCAGCACCGCCCCGGACACAACCTACGAGCAGTACTTC,CASSTAPDTTYEQYF
TRBV6-5,TRBJ1-6,-,many,TGTGCCAGCAGTTATCGGGTAGCTTCACCCCTCCACTTT,CASSYRVASPLHF